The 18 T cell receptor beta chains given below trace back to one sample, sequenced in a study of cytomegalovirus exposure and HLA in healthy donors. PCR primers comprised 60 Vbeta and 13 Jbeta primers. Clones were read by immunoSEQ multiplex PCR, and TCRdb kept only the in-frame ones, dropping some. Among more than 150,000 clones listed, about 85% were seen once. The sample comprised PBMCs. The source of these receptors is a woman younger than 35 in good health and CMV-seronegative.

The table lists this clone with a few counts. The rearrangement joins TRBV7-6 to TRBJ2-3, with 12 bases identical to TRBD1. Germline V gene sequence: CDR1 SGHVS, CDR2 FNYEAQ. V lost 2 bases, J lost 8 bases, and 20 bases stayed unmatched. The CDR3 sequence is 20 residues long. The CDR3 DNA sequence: TGTGCCAGCAGCTTATTCGGCCTCCGGGACAGGGGGCGATTCCCTTCTACGCAGTATTTT. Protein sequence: CASSLFGLRDRGRFPSTQYF.

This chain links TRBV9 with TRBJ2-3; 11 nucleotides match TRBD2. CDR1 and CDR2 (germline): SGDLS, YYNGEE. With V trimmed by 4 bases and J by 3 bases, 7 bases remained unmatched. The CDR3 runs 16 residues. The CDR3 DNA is TGTGCCAGCAGCTTTAGCGGGGGGGGTGTTACAGATACGCAGTATTTT. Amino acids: CASSFSGGGVTDTQYF.

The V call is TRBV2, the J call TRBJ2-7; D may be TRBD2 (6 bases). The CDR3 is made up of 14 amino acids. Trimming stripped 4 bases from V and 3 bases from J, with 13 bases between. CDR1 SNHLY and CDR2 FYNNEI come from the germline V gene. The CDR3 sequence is CASSVGTDLYEQYF. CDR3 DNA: TGTGCCAGCAGTGTGGGGACTGACCTCTACGAGCAGTACTTC.

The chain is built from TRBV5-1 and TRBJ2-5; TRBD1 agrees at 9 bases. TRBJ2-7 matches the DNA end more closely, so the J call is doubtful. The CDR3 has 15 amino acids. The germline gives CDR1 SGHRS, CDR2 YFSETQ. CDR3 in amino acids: CASSLGGTGLSEQYF. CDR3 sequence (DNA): TGCGCCAGCAGCCTGGGGGGGACAGGGTTAAGCGAGCAGTACTTC.

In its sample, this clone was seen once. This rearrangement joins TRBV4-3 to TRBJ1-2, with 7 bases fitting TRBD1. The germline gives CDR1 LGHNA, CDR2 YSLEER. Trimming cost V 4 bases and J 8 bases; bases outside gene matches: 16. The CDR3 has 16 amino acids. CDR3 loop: CASSPAHRQGRGGYTF. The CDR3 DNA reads TGCGCCAGCAGCCCCGCGCACCGACAGGGCCGGGGCGGCTACACCTTC.

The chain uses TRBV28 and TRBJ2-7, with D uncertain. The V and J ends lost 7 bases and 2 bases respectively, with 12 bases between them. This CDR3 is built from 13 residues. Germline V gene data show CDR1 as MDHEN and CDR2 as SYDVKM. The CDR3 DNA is TGTGCCAGCACACAAGCGCCCACCTACGAGCAGTACTTC. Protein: CASTQAPTYEQYF.

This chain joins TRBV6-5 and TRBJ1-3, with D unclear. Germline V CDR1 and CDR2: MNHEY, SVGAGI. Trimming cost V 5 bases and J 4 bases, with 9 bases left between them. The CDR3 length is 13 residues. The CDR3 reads CASSTTGGNTIYF. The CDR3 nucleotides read TGTGCCAGCAGTACAACGGGGGGAAACACCATATATTTT.

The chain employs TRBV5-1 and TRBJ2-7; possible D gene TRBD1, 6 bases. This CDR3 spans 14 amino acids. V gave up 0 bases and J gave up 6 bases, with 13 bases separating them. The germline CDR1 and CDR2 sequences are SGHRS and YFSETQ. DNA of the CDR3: TGCGCCAGCAGCTTGGCTACGGGACAAACCGAGCAGTACTTC. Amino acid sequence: CASSLATGQTEQYF. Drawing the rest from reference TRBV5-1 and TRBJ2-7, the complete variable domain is KAGVTQTPRYLIKTRGQQVTLSCSPISGHRSVSWYQQTPGQGLQFLFEYFSETQRNKGNFPGRFSGRQFSNSRSEMNVSTLELGDSALYLCASSLATGQTEQYFGPGTRLTVT.

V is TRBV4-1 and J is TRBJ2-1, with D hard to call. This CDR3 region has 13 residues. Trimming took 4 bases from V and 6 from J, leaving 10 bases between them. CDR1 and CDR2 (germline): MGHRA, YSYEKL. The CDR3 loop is CASSPVRGNEQFF. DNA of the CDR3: TGCGCCAGCAGCCCCGTGAGAGGCAATGAGCAGTTCTTC.

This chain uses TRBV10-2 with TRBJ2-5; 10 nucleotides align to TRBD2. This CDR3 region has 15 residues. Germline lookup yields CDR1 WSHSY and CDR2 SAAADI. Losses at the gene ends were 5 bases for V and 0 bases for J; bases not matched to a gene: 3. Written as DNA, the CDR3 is TGCGCCAGCAGTACTAGCGGGGCTTACCAAGAGACCCAGTACTTC. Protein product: CASSTSGAYQETQYF.

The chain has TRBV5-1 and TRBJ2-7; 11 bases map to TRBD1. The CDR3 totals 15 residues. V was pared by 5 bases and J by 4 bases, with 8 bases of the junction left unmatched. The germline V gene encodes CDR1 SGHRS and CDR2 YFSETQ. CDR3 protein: CASSARDRGKYEQYF. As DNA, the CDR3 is TGCGCCAGCAGTGCCCGGGACAGGGGGAAATACGAGCAGTACTTC.

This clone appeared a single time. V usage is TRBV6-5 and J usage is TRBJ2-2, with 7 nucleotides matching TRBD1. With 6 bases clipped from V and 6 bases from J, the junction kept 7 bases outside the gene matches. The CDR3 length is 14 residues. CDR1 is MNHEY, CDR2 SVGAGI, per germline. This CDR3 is CASSRGDSPGELFF. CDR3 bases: TGTGCCAGCAGCCGAGGGGACAGTCCCGGGGAGCTGTTTTTT.

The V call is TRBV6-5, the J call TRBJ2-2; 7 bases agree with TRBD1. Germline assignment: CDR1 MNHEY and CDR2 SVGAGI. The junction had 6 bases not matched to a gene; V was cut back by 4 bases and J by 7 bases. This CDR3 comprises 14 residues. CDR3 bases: TGTGCCAGCAGTTTAGACAGGGCGATCGGGGAGCTGTTTTTT. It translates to CASSLDRAIGELFF.

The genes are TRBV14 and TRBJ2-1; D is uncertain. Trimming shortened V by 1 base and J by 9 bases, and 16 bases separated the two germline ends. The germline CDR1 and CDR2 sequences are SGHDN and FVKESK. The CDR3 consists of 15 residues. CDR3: CASSQGAGLRSEQFF. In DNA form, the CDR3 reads TGTGCCAGCAGCCAAGGAGCTGGCCTAAGGAGTGAGCAGTTCTTC.

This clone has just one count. As DNA, the CDR3 is TGTGCCAGCAGCCTCGCCGGTCGCCCTATGAACACTGAAGCTTTCTTT. Protein: CASSLAGRPMNTEAFF. The chain uses TRBV5-5 and TRBJ1-1; D gene ambiguous. V was cut by 4 bases and J by 0 bases, with 16 bases left in between. CDR1 is SGHKS and CDR2 is YYEKEE in the germline V gene (reference sequence). This CDR3 contains 16 residues.

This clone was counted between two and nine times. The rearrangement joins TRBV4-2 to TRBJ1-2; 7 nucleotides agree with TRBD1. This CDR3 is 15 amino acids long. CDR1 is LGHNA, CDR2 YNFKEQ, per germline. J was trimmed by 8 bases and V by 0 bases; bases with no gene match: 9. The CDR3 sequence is CASSQDRAGGRGYTF. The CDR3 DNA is TGTGCCAGCAGCCAAGATAGGGCAGGGGGTCGGGGCTACACCTTC.

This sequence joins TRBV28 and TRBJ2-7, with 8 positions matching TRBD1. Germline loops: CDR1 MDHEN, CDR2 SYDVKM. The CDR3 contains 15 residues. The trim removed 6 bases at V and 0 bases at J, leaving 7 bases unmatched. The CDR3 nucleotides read TGTGCCAGCAGAGATACAGGGGGTCCCTCCTACGAGCAGTACTTC. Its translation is CASRDTGGPSYEQYF.

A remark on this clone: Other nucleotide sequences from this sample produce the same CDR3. The CDR3 DNA reads TGTGCCAGCAGTCAGGGGACGCTAGGCTCTGGGGCCAACGTCCTGACTTTC. It codes for CASSQGTLGSGANVLTF. The chain joins TRBV28 to TRBJ2-6; D is possibly TRBD1 (6 bases). Trimming stripped 5 bases from V and 0 bases from J, with 14 bases between. The CDR3 extends over 17 amino acids. CDR1 and CDR2 (germline): MDHEN, SYDVKM.